This TCR beta chain appears in the sequencing data of a study of cytomegalovirus exposure and HLA in healthy donors (dated by TCRdb to the late 2010s). As for the study more broadly: According to an earlier analysis of several hundred of the donors, some 180 million T cells yielded 95 million to 140 million unique TCR beta sequences and around 300 Gb of sequence data. An early release covering just under 650 HLA-typed donors comprised approximately 290 gigabases of sequencing data and approximately 85 million unique TCR sequences. Of the approximately 400 genotyped donors, 70% to 90% were placed in the genetic ancestry cluster associated with self-reported Caucasian donors. The study aimed to test whether cataloging public T cell receptors could reveal signatures of past pathogen exposure. The study profiled the T cell repertoires of hundreds of subjects by immunosequencing and related them to cytomegalovirus serostatus. Along with the roughly 610-subject first cohort, a separate validation cohort of 120 different subjects was used. To predict cytomegalovirus infection status, the study combined high-throughput TCR immunosequencing, statistical association of individual TCRs with disease status, and machine learning. A later analysis re-analyzed previously published TCR beta repertoires from roughly 690 donors and added high-resolution HLA genotyping to study TCR occurrence patterns. In the later analysis, no new phenotypic data were used to find candidate immune exposures; instead, reliance was placed on TCR beta sequences and their occurrence across donors. An earlier analysis of 450 to 750 of the donors used high-throughput TCR beta sequencing to judge whether each TCR beta V gene segment behaved as functional or pseudogenic. Donor age, sex, ethnicity and CMV serostatus were compiled together with the repertoire data. In a later genetic analysis, genome-wide SNP genotypes for about three fifths of the roughly 670 donors were used, and that subset was treated as a discovery cohort. Every repertoire in the discovery cohort had been generated on one and the same sequencing platform. Class I and class II HLA loci were covered by the typing at four-digit resolution. Typing coverage differed by locus: A, B, C, DRB1 and DQB1 were typed in about 620-640 donors, DQA1 in 500 to 550, DPA1 in around 600, and DPB1 in just under 490. Roughly five DR-DQ haplotypes were handled as single units for association and clustering, since linkage in the cohort was strong. Among around 400 genotyped donors of the cohort, an average of 235,054 unique TCR beta nucleotide sequences were sequenced per donor, roughly 20% of them non-productive.

In the case of this clone: The specificity of this receptor is unknown. One base away there is no much larger clone; base qualities are not given.

The germline V gene (reference sequence) yields SGHAT for CDR1 and FQDESV for CDR2. V and J are truncated by 6 bases and 2 bases respectively, leaving an intervening sequence of 10 bases. Counted from cysteine to phenylalanine, this CDR3 has 14 amino acids. The entry retains the CDR3 DNA only, 42 bases that are in frame from base 1. The cohort was made up of approximately 670 healthy bone marrow donors. All cohort members were sampled while nominally healthy, although unrecorded immune exposures were likely present. The donor tested CMV seropositive and was one of the 289 seropositive cohort members. A peripheral blood sample was collected from each donor, and TCR beta sequencing was performed on peripheral blood mononuclear cells. The Qiagen DNeasy Blood Extraction Kit was used to extract genomic DNA from the blood cell samples. Receptor libraries were prepared by the immunoSEQ multiplex PCR assay. For the multiplex PCR, a mixture combining 60 forward primers for TCR Vbeta segments and 13 reverse primers for TCR Jbeta segments was used. Amplification of the CDR3 region of rearranged TCR beta genes was performed with a multiplex PCR assay on genomic DNA. On the Illumina HiSeq System, the amplified TCR beta libraries were sequenced as 87-base-pair reads. For the original study's pipeline: In a later analysis, some 80 million unique TCR beta chains were counted across the roughly 670 repertoires, and around 10 million of these chains were shared by at least two donors. To remove PCR and sequencing errors, raw reads were error-corrected and collapsed into unique sequences using a nearest-neighbor algorithm that merged closely related sequences. V, D and J gene segments were assigned by aligning CDR3 sequences to IMGT reference sequences. For a sequence to be retained, at least a six-nucleotide match to both a V gene segment and a J gene segment was required. Rearrangements were classified as productive when the CDR3 lacked stop codons and remained in frame with V and J, and all other rearrangements were classified as non-productive. CDR3 was defined by IMGT convention, running from the second conserved V-encoded cysteine to the conserved J-encoded phenylalanine. The earlier analysis of some 540 of the donors excluded any sequence lacking an unambiguous match to a single V gene segment. An earlier analysis of just under 600 of the donors called V segments functional above 56.7% productive rearrangements and segregating when the between-donor standard deviation exceeded 5%. A statistical classification framework was developed to diagnose cytomegalovirus status using the catalog of TCR beta chain sequences. In a later analysis, TCR nucleotide sequences were compared against IMGT/GENE-DB human TR gene sequences so that V and J genes could be assigned. Using the TCRdist pipeline, a later analysis assigned CDR3 sequences along with most-parsimonious VDJ recombination scenarios. In a later analysis, each TCR beta chain was defined by its CDR3 amino acid sequence together with its V-gene family, and reads lacking a unique V-gene family were excluded. In a later analysis, 550 to 650 highly shared, low-generation-probability nucleotide sequences were removed to address suspected cross-contamination and a sequencing artifact. For each public chain, a later analysis derived a clonal expansion index from normalized ranks of inferred template counts within each repertoire. In a later analysis, generation probabilities were computed with a VDJ recombination model fitted to out-of-frame rearrangements, and the resulting probabilities were checked against IGoR. Hypergeometric tests were used in a later analysis to score TCR-TCR, TCR-HLA and TCR-CMV co-occurrence, with a repertoire-size bias correction applied to the TCR pairs. In a later analysis, false discovery rates were estimated by permuting HLA or CMV assignments 20 times. A later analysis grouped co-occurring TCRs with DBSCAN, adding TCRdist sequence similarity when clustering within HLA-allele-positive subsets. For co-occurrence clustering, repertoires with fewer than 30,000 or more than 120,000 public chains were excluded, along with five repertoires with anomalous nucleotide sharing. TCRdb provides this immuneACCESS table in a form limited to in-frame rearrangements. Some clones are lacking; in checked studies, under half of them reflect an unresolved V gene, and why the rest are absent is not known. V and J calls plus clone size are reproduced from that table; the DNA served to infer D and trimming. The sample table shows 100,000 to 150,000 clones, and about 80% are seen once. The ten largest account for under 9.5% of the sample.

Results and caveats for the whole study, not just this receptor: It was suggested by the authors that the approach could potentially be generalized to other disease states and immunological phenotypes. While some public TCRs were present in many individuals, most TCR sequences turned up only very rarely across donors. When HLA alleles, especially DR and DQ, strongly co-occurred, TCR associations were difficult to assign to individual alleles. Sequencing depth was assumed to be roughly uniform across donors in the presence/absence analyses, though that assumption may not hold. A few of the identified cytomegalovirus-associated TCR beta chains were confirmed in vitro to be specific for cytomegalovirus antigens. A later genetic analysis associated a missense DCLRE1C variant with V-gene and J-gene trimming of TCR beta chains, and an independent cohort replicated the association. The study gave a list of 150 to 200 TCR beta chains associated with cytomegalovirus. According to a later analysis, TCR association rates differed among HLA loci, with DRB1 alleles showing the most associated TCRs and HLA-C alleles showing the fewest. Broadly in line with IMGT annotations, most TCR beta V segments showed up in productive rearrangements about 87% or about 30% of the time in an earlier analysis of some 590 of the donors. Because counts were too low, around 18 rarely observed V segments, including chromosome 9 orphons, were left out of the earlier analysis of approximately 580 of the donors. This cohort had only TCR beta chains sequenced, and the lack of alpha or paired-chain data limited which features could be detected. The classifier was reported to diagnose cytomegalovirus status with high specificity and sensitivity in both the original and validation cohorts. Linkage disequilibrium might explain the correlated functional status among segregating V segments, but an unknown experimental factor could not be excluded. Because HLA typing was missing for some donors at each locus, association tests included only the typed subset. A cluster of highly shared sequence variants was judged likely to represent a technical artifact of the sequencing pipeline. In a later analysis, several top co-occurrence clusters were reported to appear linked to parvovirus B19, influenza, CMV and Epstein-Barr virus. A later genetic analysis reported fewer N-insertions in productive TCRs among donors in an Asian-associated ancestry cluster than the roughly 690-donor mean. A later analysis found that HLA-associated TCR beta chains were more clonally expanded and had lower generation probabilities than equally common non-associated chains. In a later analysis, most CMV-associated TCR beta chains were found to appear HLA-restricted, with HLA associations seemingly driven largely by CMV exposure. In a later analysis, about 17,000 TCR beta sequences were associated with specific HLA alleles at a false discovery rate of 0.05. For the cohort, immune exposure information was limited to CMV serostatus. A further reported finding was that TCR beta sequences accurately predicted the HLA-A and HLA-B alleles for most subjects in the first cohort. The 87-base-pair reads could not distinguish some IMGT-functional V segments, including TRBV6-2 and TRBV6-3, so those segments were excluded.

The chain was built from TRBV11-1 and TRBJ2-2; TRBD1 might be the D gene, on 5 matching bases. The receptor's source is a woman between 50 and 59 years old in good health and CMV-seropositive. Sequenced: PBMCs. The nucleotide sequence reads as follows: TGTGCCAGCAGAGGGGCACCAAACACCGGGGAGCTGTTTTTT. This is translated as CASRGAPNTGELFF.